A single sample gave rise to the 29 T cell receptor beta chains below, sequenced in a study of blood T cell repertoires in COVID-19. TCRdb keeps only in-frame clones here, not all; method: immunoSEQ multiplex PCR. The sample lists approximately 150,000 clones; 81% were seen once. The sequenced material came from peripheral blood. These receptors were collected from a man aged 55 to 70 with active or convalescent COVID-19.

V gene TRBV24-1 combines with J gene TRBJ2-3; D gene ambiguous. Trimming cost V 5 bases and J 6 bases, with 8 bases left between them. The CDR3 consists of 12 residues. CDR1 and CDR2 from the germline V gene are KGHDR and SFDVKD. The DNA for the CDR3 is TGTGCCACCAGTGGTACAGCCGATACGCAGTATTTT. Protein product: CATSGTADTQYF.

The rearrangement uses TRBV3-1 (or the pseudogene TRBV3-2) and TRBJ2-5, with 8 bases matching TRBD2. The CDR3 spans 13 residues. V lost 10 bases and J lost 3; bases outside the gene matches: 7. Germline CDR1 reads LGHDT; CDR2 reads YNNKEL (reference sequence). CDR3 in DNA: TGTGCCACAATAACGGGGGGGGAAGAGACCCAGTACTTC. Protein sequence: CATITGGEETQYF.

This rearrangement joins TRBV28 to TRBJ2-7, with 8 positions matching TRBD1. This CDR3 contains 15 residues. The ends lost 4 bases at V and 2 bases at J; junction bases unmatched: 7. From germline, CDR1 is MDHEN and CDR2 SYDVKM. The CDR3 protein is CASSSGQGITYEQYF. The CDR3 DNA sequence: TGTGCCAGCAGTTCCGGACAGGGTATAACCTACGAGCAGTACTTC.

The rearrangement uses TRBV11-2 and TRBJ1-6; TRBD1 aligns across 7 bases. The CDR3 totals 14 residues. Germline V gene lookup returns CDR1 SGHAT and CDR2 FQNNGV. Germline trimming cut 5 bases from V and 10 bases from J; bases unmatched to any gene: 8. CDR3 DNA: TGTGCCAGCAGCCCCGACAGGGTAGGCTCACCCCTCCACTTT. Amino acid sequence: CASSPDRVGSPLHF. Using reference TRBV11-2 and TRBJ1-6 for the parts outside the CDR3, the full variable domain is EAGVAQSPRYKIIEKRQSVAFWCNPISGHATLYWYQQILGQGPKLLIQFQNNGVVDDSQLPKDRFSAERLKGVDSTLKIQPAKLEDSAVYLCASSPDRVGSPLHFGNGTRLTVT.

The chain couples TRBV5-1 to TRBJ2-7, with a possible D match to TRBD1 (5 bases). The CDR3 consists of 14 residues. Germline V gene lookup returns CDR1 SGHRS and CDR2 YFSETQ. V was shortened by 1 base and J by 1 base, with 9 bases between the two germline ends. CDR3 DNA: TGCGCCAGCAGCTTGTGGCAGGGATCCTACGAGCAGTACTTC. Translating it yields CASSLWQGSYEQYF. The full variable domain, its missing parts supplied by reference TRBV5-1 and TRBJ2-7, is KAGVTQTPRYLIKTRGQQVTLSCSPISGHRSVSWYQQTPGQGLQFLFEYFSETQRNKGNFPGRFSGRQFSNSRSEMNVSTLELGDSALYLCASSLWQGSYEQYFGPGTRLTVT.

The chain carries TRBV28 and TRBJ1-2; tentatively, D is TRBD1 (5 bases). CDR3 length: 14 amino acids. V lost 5 bases to trimming and J lost 2 bases, with 12 bases between them. Germline CDR1 MDHEN, CDR2 SYDVKM. The CDR3 DNA follows: TGTGCCAGCAGTCCCCCCGACAGAAACTATGGCTACACCTTC. Its protein product is CASSPPDRNYGYTF.

The genes are TRBV11-3 and TRBJ2-2, with TRBD2 matching over 7 bases. Unmatched junction bases numbered 7, after V lost 2 bases and J lost 4 bases. The length of the CDR3 is 16 residues. Germline-derived CDR1 and CDR2 are SGHNT and YENEEA. The CDR3 sequence: CASSLTVGGSTGELFF. The CDR3 region has the DNA TGTGCCAGCAGCTTAACGGTGGGGGGGTCCACCGGGGAGCTGTTTTTT.

Regarding this clone: One junction end disagrees with the germline gene, perhaps due to a read error. The chain carries TRBV7-7 and TRBJ2-5, with TRBD2 identical over 8 bases. From germline, CDR1 is SSHAT and CDR2 FNYEAQ (reference sequence). This CDR3 region has 16 residues. The CDR3 DNA reads as TGTGCTAGCAGCTTAGGTGGTCTAGCGGGTGGGGAGACCCAGTACTTC. It is translated as CASSLGGLAGGETQYF.

The V gene is TRBV14, the J gene TRBJ2-1; 13 bases are shared with TRBD2. The CDR3 extends over 17 amino acids. The germline V gene has CDR1 SGHDN and CDR2 FVKESK. J was trimmed by 6 bases and V by 1 base; bases with no gene match: 6. The CDR3 loop is CASSQGWTSGRVNEQFF. CDR3 DNA: TGTGCCAGCAGCCAAGGATGGACTAGCGGGAGAGTCAATGAGCAGTTCTTC.

The chain carries TRBV5-6 and TRBJ1-2, with a weak D call TRBD1 (6 bases). The V and J ends lost 4 bases and 5 bases respectively, with 15 bases between them. Germline-derived CDR1 and CDR2 are SGHDT and YYEEEE. The CDR3 totals 14 residues. The DNA of the CDR3 is TGTGCCAGCAGCCCCTTGAGACAGGCATATGGCTACACCTTC. It specifies CASSPLRQAYGYTF.

J is TRBJ1-5 and V is TRBV7-8; 12 bases map to TRBD1. The CDR3 contains 16 residues. The ends lost 5 bases at V and 2 bases at J; junction bases unmatched: 4. CDR1 is SGHVS, CDR2 FQNEAQ, per germline. For the CDR3, the DNA is TGTGCCAGCAGCCAGGGGACAGGGGGCCGCAATCAGCCCCAGCATTTT. This codes for CASSQGTGGRNQPQHF.

V is TRBV19 and J is TRBJ1-1; weak D call: TRBD1 (5 bases). The V gene lost 5 bases and the J gene lost 4 bases, with 8 bases spanning the gap. Looked up from germline, CDR1 is LNHDA and CDR2 is SQIVND (reference sequence). The length of the CDR3 is 12 residues. The CDR3 DNA reads as TGTGCCAGTAGTGAAGGGGCCACTGAAGCTTTCTTT. Protein: CASSEGATEAFF.

The rearrangement uses TRBV28 and TRBJ1-5, with D maybe TRBD1 (5 bases). Germline CDR1 reads MDHEN; CDR2 reads SYDVKM. There are 14 residues in the CDR3. Between the trimmed V and J ends, which lost 8 bases and 6 bases, there was a span of 17 bases. CDR3 sequence reads: CASGDLRGGQPQHF. CDR3 in DNA: TGTGCCAGCGGGGACTTGAGGGGTGGTCAGCCCCAGCATTTT.

This chain uses TRBV24-1 with TRBJ2-7; 10 bases agree with TRBD1. Germline V CDR1 and CDR2: KGHDR, SFDVKD. Trimming removed 5 bases from V and 9 bases from J; junction bases left unmatched: 12. This CDR3 spans 15 amino acids. CDR3 amino acids: CATSAYGTGVEAQYF. In nucleotides, the CDR3 is TGTGCCACCAGTGCCTACGGGACAGGGGTTGAGGCGCAGTACTTC.

The chain joins TRBV24-1 to TRBJ2-5; 7 bases map to TRBD1. There are 16 residues in the CDR3. Per germline, CDR1 KGHDR and CDR2 SFDVKD. Trimming at V came to 3 bases and at J to 4 bases, leaving 10 bases not matched to a gene. CDR3 residues: CATSDRGQVGLETQYF. The CDR3 region has the DNA TGTGCCACCAGTGATCGCGGACAGGTTGGGCTAGAGACCCAGTACTTC.

The chain joins TRBV28 to TRBJ2-7, with D tentatively TRBD1 (7 bases). V was trimmed by 2 bases and J by 5 bases, leaving 16 bases between them. CDR1 and CDR2 (germline): MDHEN, SYDVKM. CDR3 length: 15 residues. The CDR3 region is CASSLIGGREDEQYF. In nucleotides, the CDR3 is TGTGCCAGCAGTTTAATAGGGGGCAGGGAGGACGAGCAGTACTTC.

DNA for the CDR3: TGTGCCAGCAGTTTTGCCGATCAGGTTAACTATGGCTACACCTTC. The encoded protein is CASSFADQVNYGYTF. This chain joins TRBV28 and TRBJ1-2; D gene unclear. CDR1 is MDHEN, CDR2 SYDVKM, per germline. V was cut by 3 bases and J by 1 base, with 12 bases left in between. CDR3 length equals 15 residues.

The V gene is TRBV25-1, the J gene TRBJ2-1; 9 bases match TRBD1. Germline trimming cut 4 bases from V and 4 bases from J; bases unmatched to any gene: 2. Per the germline V gene, CDR1 is MGHDK and CDR2 is SYGVNS. The CDR3 is 14 amino acids. In DNA, the CDR3 is TGTGCCAGCAGTGGGACAGGGGTATACAATGAGCAGTTCTTC. Translation gives CASSGTGVYNEQFF.

The chain employs TRBV5-4 and TRBJ1-5, with TRBD1 matching 11 bases. The CDR3 has 16 residues. V lost 4 bases and J lost 6; bases outside the gene matches: 9. In germline, CDR1 is SGHNT, CDR2 YYREEE (reference sequence). The chain's CDR3 is CASSRLDRGPRQPQHF. In DNA form, the CDR3 reads TGTGCCAGCAGCCGCTTGGACAGGGGGCCTCGTCAGCCCCAGCATTTT.

This clone showed up just once. This chain joins TRBV7-9 and TRBJ2-3; D ambiguous. The germline CDR1 and CDR2 sequences are SEHNR and FQNEAQ (reference sequence). Trimming pared 5 bases from V and 2 bases from J, leaving 5 bases between. The CDR3 consists of 12 residues. In DNA form, the CDR3 reads TGTGCCAGCAGCCGTCCCACAGATACGCAGTATTTT. Encoded protein: CASSRPTDTQYF. The full variable domain, with the rest looked up from reference TRBV7-9 and TRBJ2-3, is DTGVSQNPRHKITKRGQNVTFRCDPISEHNRLYWYRQTLGQGPEFLTYFQNEAQLEKSRLLSDRFSAERPKGSFSTLEIQRTEQGDSAMYLCASSRPTDTQYFGPGTRLTVL.

The J gene is TRBJ2-3, the V gene TRBV10-2, with a possible D match to TRBD2 (5 bases). The CDR3 has 17 residues. From germline, CDR1 is WSHSY and CDR2 SAAADI. V gave up 5 bases and J gave up 7 bases, with 25 bases separating them. The CDR3 reads CASSTIRMDSPGNTQYF. The CDR3 DNA reads TGCGCCAGCAGTACGATTCGGATGGACTCCCCGGGGAATACGCAGTATTTT.

The rearrangement links TRBV5-1 to TRBJ2-7; D uncertain. The CDR3 loop spans 15 amino acids. Germline loops: CDR1 SGHRS, CDR2 YFSETQ. V lost 0 bases, J lost 0 bases, and 10 bases lay in between. The CDR3 spells CASSLGTISSYEQYF. CDR3 in DNA: TGCGCCAGCAGCTTGGGTACGATTAGCTCCTACGAGCAGTACTTC. The entire variable domain, with the rest obtained from reference TRBV5-1 and TRBJ2-7, is as follows: KAGVTQTPRYLIKTRGQQVTLSCSPISGHRSVSWYQQTPGQGLQFLFEYFSETQRNKGNFPGRFSGRQFSNSRSEMNVSTLELGDSALYLCASSLGTISSYEQYFGPGTRLTVT.

The J gene is TRBJ1-4, the V gene TRBV12-3 or TRBV12-4; weak D call: TRBD1 (5 bases). Between the trimmed V and J ends, which lost 4 bases and 6 bases, there was a span of 9 bases. The CDR3 runs to 13 residues. The CDR3 nucleotides read TGTGCCAGCAGTTGGGCAGGGTATGAAAAACTGTTTTTT. It is translated as CASSWAGYEKLFF.

The genes are TRBV2 and TRBJ2-7; tentatively, D is TRBD2 (6 bases). Looked up from germline, CDR1 is SNHLY and CDR2 is FYNNEI. The CDR3 totals 15 residues. With 4 bases removed from V and 0 bases from J, the gap between germline ends came to 13 bases. Here the CDR3 reads CASSVSPGDSYEQYF. CDR3 DNA: TGTGCCAGCAGTGTATCCCCGGGGGACTCCTACGAGCAGTACTTC.

Of note for this clone: Other DNA sequences in this sample translate to the same CDR3. The CDR3 protein is CASSLGQGARTEAFF. CDR3 bases: TGTGCCAGCAGCTTAGGGCAGGGGGCAAGAACTGAAGCTTTCTTT. The chain uses TRBV5-6 and TRBJ1-1; 8 bases fit TRBD1. V lost 2 bases and J lost 5; bases outside the gene matches: 8. Germline V gives CDR1 SGHDT, CDR2 YYEEEE. The CDR3 runs 15 residues.

The chain links TRBV11-2 to TRBJ1-3, with TRBD1 as a possible D gene (5 bases). There are 16 residues in the CDR3. Trimming left V 6 bases short and J 0 bases short, with 15 bases between. Germline V gene lookup returns CDR1 SGHAT and CDR2 FQNNGV. CDR3 residues: CASSPLLTVSGNTIYF. The CDR3 nucleotides read TGTGCCAGCAGTCCGCTCCTGACAGTCTCTGGAAACACCATATATTTT.

The V gene is TRBV5-6, the J gene TRBJ2-7, with D possibly TRBD1 on 6 matching bases. Trimming left V 4 bases short and J 0 bases short, with 8 bases between. Per germline, CDR1 SGHDT and CDR2 YYEEEE. There are 13 residues in the CDR3. CDR3 in amino acids: CASSMDSSYEQYF. CDR3 bases: TGTGCCAGCAGCATGGACAGCTCCTACGAGCAGTACTTC.

The chain combines TRBV29-1 with TRBJ2-3; D is perhaps TRBD2 (6 bases). The CDR3 has 14 residues. In germline, CDR1 is SQVTM, CDR2 ANQGSEA. V lost 7 bases and J 2 bases, leaving 16 bases between the germline ends. The CDR3 DNA reads as TGCAGCGCCGACGAAGGACTAAACACAGATACGCAGTATTTT. Translated: CSADEGLNTDTQYF.

This chain links TRBV7-2 with TRBJ1-5; D ambiguous. V gave up 2 bases and J gave up 1 base, with 9 bases separating them. Germline V gene lookup returns CDR1 SGHTA and CDR2 FQGNSA. The CDR3 is made up of 15 amino acids. The CDR3 region has the DNA TGTGCCAGCAGCTTATTCGGAGGCAGCAATCAGCCCCAGCATTTT. It encodes CASSLFGGSNQPQHF.